Detailed here is one TCR beta chain. Its antigen is not identified. Using constant-segment primers, 5'RACE produced TCR alpha and TCR beta cDNA libraries carrying sample barcodes and UMIs. TCRdb used MiXCR to reprocess the 5' RACE reads, holding one entry per CDR3 protein. The top ten clones hold 20% to 25% of a sample with fewer than 400,000 distinct CDR3 sequences, roughly 13% of them seen once. From germline, CDR1 is SGHNT and CDR2 YYREEE (reference sequence). V was clipped by 3 bases and J by 6 bases, with 12 bases between them. The CDR3 covers 13 residues. The data derive from a study of T-cell memory formation after mild COVID-19. Study-level background: TCR clusters largely stayed donor specific.

Notes on the study in general: CM and EM subsets held most contracting CD4+ clones; EMRA held CD8+ ones. CD4/CD8 balance held among clones contracting day 15 to 85, and later expanders leaned CD4+.

Sequenced: PBMCs or a T cell subset sorted from them (not recorded which). The sequence was obtained from a man aged 18 to 30 who had mild COVID-19 (a few samples of this study predate the infection). Cell type and time point are not known. V and J are TRBV5-4 and TRBJ1-2, with D possibly being TRBD1 (6 bases). In nucleotides, the CDR3 is TGTGCCAGCAGCTCGACACAGGGCGATGGCTACACCTTC. Its translation is CASSSTQGDGYTF. Filled out from reference TRBV5-4 and TRBJ1-2, the complete variable domain reads ETGVTQSPTHLIKTRGQQVTLRCSSQSGHNTVSWYQQALGQGPQFIFQYYREEENGRGNFPPRFSGLQFPNYSSELNVNALELDDSALYLCASSSTQGDGYTFGSGTRLTVV.